The T cell receptor (beta chain) under discussion was sequenced for a study of cytomegalovirus exposure and HLA in healthy donors. The CDR3 spans 11 residues. Germline-derived CDR1 and CDR2 are SGHRS and YFSETQ. The V end was cut by 6 bases, the J end by 0 bases, with 3 bases between. The PCR had 60 Vbeta and 13 Jbeta primers. TCRdb's table, derived via immunoSEQ multiplex PCR, lists solely in-frame clones and lacks some. The data hold more than 95,000 clones, with 65% to 80% observed a single time. Sequenced material: PBMCs. The chain is built from TRBV5-1 and TRBJ1-1; D unclear. This TCR was recovered from a woman aged 40 to 50 in good health and CMV-seropositive. The CDR3 here is CASTVNTEAFF. DNA for the CDR3: TGCGCCAGCACTGTGAACACTGAAGCTTTCTTT. Filled out from reference TRBV5-1 and TRBJ1-1, the complete variable domain reads KAGVTQTPRYLIKTRGQQVTLSCSPISGHRSVSWYQQTPGQGLQFLFEYFSETQRNKGNFPGRFSGRQFSNSRSEMNVSTLELGDSALYLCASTVNTEAFFGQGTRLTVV.